The 10 T cell receptor beta chains below were found in one sample sequenced in a study of cytomegalovirus exposure and HLA in healthy donors. PCR was performed using 60 Vbeta and 13 Jbeta primers. Data came from immunoSEQ multiplex PCR; TCRdb stores just in-frame clones and leaves some out. Among tens of thousands of clones, approximately 79% were seen once, and the ten largest hold approximately 8.9%. The source material was PBMCs. These receptors were taken from a woman aged 30 to 39 in good health and CMV-seropositive.

This chain links TRBV5-1 with TRBJ1-2; 8 bases match TRBD1. V was pared by 0 bases and J by 4 bases, with 2 bases of the junction left unmatched. In germline, CDR1 is SGHRS, CDR2 YFSETQ. The CDR3 contains 14 residues. The CDR3 reads CASSLDRGTYGYTF. Written as DNA, the CDR3 is TGCGCCAGCAGCTTGGACAGGGGGACCTATGGCTACACCTTC.

There are a few counts of this clone. J is TRBJ1-3 and V is TRBV6-1, with TRBD1 as a possible D gene (6 bases). V lost 2 bases to trimming and J lost 1 base, with 9 bases between them. The CDR3 is 15 residues long. Germline CDR1 reads MNHNS; CDR2 reads SASEGT. The CDR3 loop reads CASSEPGQSGNTIYF. For the CDR3, the DNA is TGTGCCAGCAGTGAACCCGGACAGTCTGGAAACACCATATATTTT.

The table lists this clone with a few counts. In nucleotides, the CDR3 is TGTGCCAGCAGCCATGAGCGGACTAGCGGGAGTCGCGAGCAGTACTTC. It codes for CASSHERTSGSREQYF. The chain uses TRBV14 and TRBJ2-7, with TRBD2 matching over 13 bases. CDR3 length: 16 amino acids. With V trimmed by 3 bases and J by 6 bases, 8 bases remained unmatched. Germline V gene lookup returns CDR1 SGHDN and CDR2 FVKESK.

The DNA of the CDR3 is TGTGCCAGCAGGACGCCGGGACAAGCCTACGAGCAGTACTTC. Translated, it gives CASRTPGQAYEQYF. The chain employs TRBV5-5 and TRBJ2-5; tentatively, D is TRBD1 (6 bases). The closer fit of TRBJ2-7 to the DNA end suggests the J call may be wrong. This CDR3 contains 14 residues. CDR1 SGHKS and CDR2 YYEKEE come from the germline V gene (reference sequence).

V usage is TRBV5-1 and J usage is TRBJ1-3, with D perhaps TRBD1 (6 bases). This CDR3 has 16 amino acids. Germline V gives CDR1 SGHRS, CDR2 YFSETQ. The ends were cut back, 5 bases at V and 0 bases at J, with 15 bases in the middle. DNA for the CDR3: TGCGCCAGCAGTGGTGGGGGCCAAAGCTCTGGAAACACCATATATTTT. Translating gives CASSGGGQSSGNTIYF. Full variable domain (outside the CDR3, taken from reference TRBV5-1 and TRBJ1-3): KAGVTQTPRYLIKTRGQQVTLSCSPISGHRSVSWYQQTPGQGLQFLFEYFSETQRNKGNFPGRFSGRQFSNSRSEMNVSTLELGDSALYLCASSGGGQSSGNTIYFGEGSWLTVV.

This rearrangement joins TRBV5-1 to TRBJ2-3, with D possibly matching TRBD1 (5 bases). This CDR3 is built from 15 residues. CDR1 is SGHRS and CDR2 is YFSETQ in the germline V gene. V was shortened by 4 bases and J by 4 bases, with 16 bases between the two germline ends. For the CDR3, the DNA is TGCGCCAGCAGCAGGGGTAGCACTTCCCCAGATACGCAGTATTTT. Its translation is CASSRGSTSPDTQYF.

In nucleotides, the CDR3 is TGTGCCAGCAGCTTATCTGGCAACTCTGGAAACACCATATATTTT. Translation gives CASSLSGNSGNTIYF. The rearrangement uses TRBV11-3 and TRBJ1-3; D uncertain. This CDR3 contains 15 residues. Germline loops: CDR1 SGHNT, CDR2 YENEEA. Trimming stripped 2 bases from V and 0 bases from J, with 8 bases between.

The chain carries TRBV7-9 and TRBJ2-5; D is undetermined. The last part of the DNA fits TRBJ2-7 better; the J call may be wrong. CDR1 is SEHNR and CDR2 is FQNEAQ in the germline V gene (reference sequence). This CDR3 contains 14 residues. The CDR3 here is CASSFGGRSYEQYF. The CDR3, as DNA: TGTGCCAGCAGCTTCGGCGGTCGAAGCTACGAGCAGTACTTC.

The chain has TRBV12-5 and TRBJ2-3, with D perhaps TRBD2 (6 bases). The CDR3 contains 14 residues. Looked up from germline, CDR1 is LGHNT and CDR2 is FRNRAP. V dropped 6 bases and J dropped 6 bases, with 16 bases sitting between them. The CDR3, as DNA: TGTGCTAGTGGCTCTAGCGTTCCTGGGGATACGCAGTATTTT. Its protein product is CASGSSVPGDTQYF.

This clone was observed once. The genes are TRBV28 and TRBJ1-4, with D possibly being TRBD1 (6 bases). Trimming removed 11 bases at V and 5 bases at J, with 12 bases between. The CDR3 is 12 residues long. CDR1 is MDHEN and CDR2 is SYDVKM in the germline V gene. This chain's CDR3 is CAAEGGNEKLFF. The DNA of the CDR3 is TGTGCCGCTGAGGGGGGGAATGAAAAACTGTTTTTT.